Below, one T cell receptor beta chain is given with its context. This clone showed up just a few times. The specificity of this receptor is unknown. Per-nucleotide qualities are absent, and no much larger clonotype sits a single base away. These data are taken from a study of CD8+ T cells in alopecia areata (dated by TCRdb to between 2017 and 2018). Turning to the overall study: In both human patients and the C3H/HeJ mouse model, the study applied high-throughput TCRbeta sequencing to look at T cell clonal expansion in alopecia areata. RNA was obtained with the PAXgene miRNA kit for fixed scalp, the miRNeasy kit for PBMCs, and the RNeasy kit for mouse skin. Scalp clonality was compared among normal scalp (n=4), patchy alopecia areata scalp (n=8), and alopecia totalis/universalis scalp (n=8). Amplification of TCRbeta CDR3 regions was done by immunoSEQ multiplex PCR using 35 Vbeta forward primers and 13 Jbeta reverse primers. Scalp tissue and sorted CD4+ and CD8+ peripheral blood T cells from patchy and totalis/universalis alopecia areata patients and from healthy controls were covered by human TCRbeta sequencing. General conclusions and limits of the study: Resident alphabeta T cells in normal human skin are also sequenced, complicating scalp TCR repertoire analysis, unlike mouse skin dominated by gammadelta T cells. Compared with normal scalp, lesional scalp, particularly in alopecia totalis/universalis, had higher clonality and more expanded CD8+ clones, which suggests antigenic drive. Shared TCR sequences between patients were less evident than in mice, which may be partly attributable to HLA diversity in the patient population.

After PBMCs were isolated by density centrifugation and stained for CD3, CD4 and CD8, a FACSAria was used to sort CD4+ and CD8+ T cells. Unaffected controls provided scalp biopsies and blood samples. Library preparation employed the immunoSEQ multiplex PCR assay. For TCR sequencing, RNA was extracted from every sample and reverse transcribed into cDNA to serve as template. First-strand cDNA was synthesized with SuperScript III using a 2:1 mix of oligo-dT and random hexamers. Amplification bias was assessed with a synthetic immune receptor repertoire, and residual bias was removed computationally. From the authors' description of their analysis: Raw reads were preprocessed to remove errors, and CDR3 was defined by IMGT conventions from the conserved cysteine to phenylalanine. Clonality was computed as 1 minus the Shannon entropy, with the entropy normalized by log2 of the number of productive unique TCRs. Whether scalp clones were CD4 or CD8 was inferred by matching scalp TCRbeta sequences against CD4 and CD8 repertoires sorted from blood. In TCRdb, the immuneACCESS table is reduced to in-frame sequences with V and J assigned. These tables do not hold every clone; where another copy was compared, an unresolved V gene accounts for under half, and the others remain unexplained. V and J calls and clone size are given by that table; D and trimming were obtained from the DNA. Counted in this sample were 200,000 or so clones; just over 55% of them appeared once. The ten most abundant clones make up approximately 4.9% of the sample.

The material sequenced was CD8+ T cells sorted from blood. The clonotype was recovered from a human donor in good health.

The base sequence is TGCAGCGCCTTACAGGTCGGTGTCTATGGCTACACCTTC. This gives the protein CSALQVGVYGYTF. The receptor chain draws on TRBV29-1 and TRBJ1-2; the D gene is perhaps TRBD1, on 5 matching bases. Trimming at the junction amounts to 7 bases on V and 4 bases on J, and the germline ends lie 16 bases apart. The CDR3 runs 13 residues from the cysteine to the phenylalanine. The CDR3 DNA has 39 bases and is translated from base 1. Looking up the germline V gene yields CDR1 SQVTM and CDR2 ANQGSEA. Beyond the CDR3, the reference TRBV29-1 and TRBJ1-2 genes provide the residues; the full variable domain reads: SAVISQKPSRDICQRGTSLTIQCQVDSQVTMMFWYRQQPGQSLTLIATANQGSEATYESGFVIDKFPISRPNLTFSTLTVSNMSPEDSSIYLCSALQVGVYGYTFGSGTRLTVV.